This T cell receptor beta chain stems from a study of shared clonotypes between healthy human individuals (dated by TCRdb to 2019 to 2021). Notes on the research overall: The cohort included a few men and two women between 18 and 49 years of age. Per donor, three plates each were used for CD4 naive and CD4 memory, two for CD8 naive, and one for CD8 memory. To estimate repertoire size and how much clonotypes are shared between individuals, the study performed deep sequencing of blood TCR repertoires from about 5 healthy adults. To increase sequencing depth and limit assay-specific biases, different laboratories used diverse techniques to prepare libraries and sequence TCR repertoires. Per donor, leukapheresis produced somewhere between about 0.9 and 9.5 billion PBMCs.

The paper's findings and limits, for the study overall: The small number of donors limited the genetic and exposure-history diversity represented. Estimated clonotype richness was generally larger for naive than for memory subsets. Sampling was restricted to blood, and TCR repertoires in tissues likely differ from the TCR repertoires found in blood. Roughly 5% of naive CD4, around 4% of naive CD8, roughly 2.4% of memory CD4, and roughly 0.4% of memory CD8 clonotypes were shared across several donors. Pairwise subsampling led to the expectation that sequencing depth would affect the degree of clonotype sharing among donors. Compared with non-shared clonotypes, the clonotypes found in all four sorted-subset donors had higher generation probabilities. Incomplete sequencing was indicated by rarefaction of sorted-subset datasets, despite the large sequencing depth.

The donors were healthy, HIV-negative adults who had no recently reported acute infections or vaccinations. All donors were Caucasian adults living in Nashville, Tennessee, USA. Magnetic negative selection was used to enrich CD4+ T cells, after which naive cells were positively selected on CD45RA and the negative fraction became the memory subset. After blood collection by leukapheresis, PBMCs were isolated using Ficoll-Histopaque density gradient centrifugation and then cryopreserved in the vapor phase of liquid nitrogen. Analytical flow cytometry was used to check the purity and quantity of every magnetically sorted T cell population. Genomic DNA was isolated from every sorted fraction and measured by UV absorbance on a Nanodrop 2000c. This clone was recorded only once. Its antigen is currently not known. No base-level quality is on record; no much larger clone is a single base apart. Using the deep immunoSEQ assay, multiplex PCR amplified TCR CDR3 regions from genomic DNA. Extracted genomic DNA from each cell subset was distributed evenly across all wells of several immunoSEQ 96-well plates, and each plate was treated as a replicate. For sorted subsets, about 220 ng of genomic DNA, equivalent to 25,000 to 35,000 T cell genomes, went into each replicate PCR. Purified libraries were quantified with a Qubit 3.0 fluorometer, sized on a Bioanalyzer 2100, and re-quantified with the KAPA Library Quantification kit. A separate single-read 150-cycle Illumina NextSeq 550 flow cell was used to sequence each immunoSEQ 96-well plate. The authors' analysis ran thus. Because the immunoSEQ output held only junctional sequences and lacked quality scores, the filtering could not match the filtering applied to full-length reads. Sequences were annotated with PyIR, a Python wrapper for IgBLAST v1.9, and V/J genes and CDR3 were assigned using IMGT germline references. Reads with weak V/J assignments (E-value above 1e-6), missing CDR3, stop codons, out-of-frame junctions, or ambiguous translated residues were removed. V3J clonotypes were defined by identical inferred V gene, J gene, and CDR3 amino acid sequence. The percentage overlap between two repertoires was calculated by dividing the number of shared unique clonotypes by the size of the smaller repertoire. Richness of each repertoire was evaluated using RTK rarefaction, the Chao1 estimator, and Recon v2.1 estimates of unobserved clonotypes. For all TCRbeta clonotypes obtained by the gDNA method from a few donors, generation probabilities were computed with OLGA. Not all clones reach the TCRdb copy of this immuneACCESS table, which keeps in-frame sequences only. Checked studies attribute under half of the gap to unresolved V genes and leave the rest unexplained. The DNA gave D and trimming, while V, J and clone size come from that table. In all, the sample holds around 2,000,000 clones, and 85% to 95% of those were seen once. Roughly 0.13% of the sample goes to the ten largest clones.

From the cysteine through the phenylalanine, the CDR3 covers 11 amino acids. Only the CDR3 region is kept as DNA, spanning 33 bases read in frame from base 1. Looking up the germline V gene yields CDR1 SQVTM and CDR2 ANQGSEA. V and J are truncated by 1 base and 13 bases respectively, leaving an intervening sequence of 11 bases. This TCR was recovered from a man in his late teens or twenties in good health. The material sequenced was naive CD4+ T cells sorted from blood. What this sample's cell subset or site label stands for: CD45RA+ positively selected. The V gene is TRBV29-1 and the J gene is TRBJ2-4; the D gene cannot be named for sure. The nucleotide sequence reads TGCAGCGTTGAAGCTCATCCTATGCAGTACTTC. This gives the protein CSVEAHPMQYF. The full variable domain, with segments outside the CDR3 supplied by the reference TRBV29-1 and TRBJ2-4 proteins, appears as SAVISQKPSRDICQRGTSLTIQCQVDSQVTMMFWYRQQPGQSLTLIATANQGSEATYESGFVIDKFPISRPNLTFSTLTVSNMSPEDSSIYLCSVEAHPMQYFGAGTRLSVL.